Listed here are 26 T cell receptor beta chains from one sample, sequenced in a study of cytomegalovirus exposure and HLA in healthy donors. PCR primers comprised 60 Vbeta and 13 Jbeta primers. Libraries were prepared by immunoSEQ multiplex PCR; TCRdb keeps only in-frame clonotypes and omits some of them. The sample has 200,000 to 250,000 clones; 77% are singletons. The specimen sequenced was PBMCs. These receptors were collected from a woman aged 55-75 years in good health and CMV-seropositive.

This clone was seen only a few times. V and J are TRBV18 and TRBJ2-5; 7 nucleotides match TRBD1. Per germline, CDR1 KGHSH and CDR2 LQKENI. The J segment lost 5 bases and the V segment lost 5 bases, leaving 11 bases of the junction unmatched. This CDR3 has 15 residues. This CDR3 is CASSATTGVRETQYF. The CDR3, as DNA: TGTGCCAGCTCAGCTACAACAGGGGTGAGGGAGACCCAGTACTTC.

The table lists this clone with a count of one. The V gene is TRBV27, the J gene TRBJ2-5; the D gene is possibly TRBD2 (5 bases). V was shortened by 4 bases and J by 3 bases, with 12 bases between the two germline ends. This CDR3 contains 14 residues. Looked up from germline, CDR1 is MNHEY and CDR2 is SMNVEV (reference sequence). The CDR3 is CASSSLTGKETQYF. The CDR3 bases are TGTGCCAGCAGTTCGTTGACGGGGAAAGAGACCCAGTACTTC.

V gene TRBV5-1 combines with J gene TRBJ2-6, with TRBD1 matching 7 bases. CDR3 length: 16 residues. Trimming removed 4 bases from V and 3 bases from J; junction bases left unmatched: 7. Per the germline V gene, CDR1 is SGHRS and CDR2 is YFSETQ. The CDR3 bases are TGCGCCAGCAGCATAACAGGGGACCATGGGGCCAACGTCCTGACTTTC. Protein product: CASSITGDHGANVLTF. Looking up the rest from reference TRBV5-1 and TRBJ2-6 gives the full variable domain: KAGVTQTPRYLIKTRGQQVTLSCSPISGHRSVSWYQQTPGQGLQFLFEYFSETQRNKGNFPGRFSGRQFSNSRSEMNVSTLELGDSALYLCASSITGDHGANVLTFGAGSRLTVL.

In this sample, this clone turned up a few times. The DNA for the CDR3 is TGCAGCGTTGAAGAGAGACCGGGAGCTTTCTTT. Protein product: CSVEERPGAFF. The chain has TRBV29-1 and TRBJ1-1; D gene unclear. Deletions cut 0 bases from V and 10 bases from J, with 9 bases between. The V gene's germline CDR1 is SQVTM and CDR2 ANQGSEA. The CDR3 loop spans 11 amino acids.

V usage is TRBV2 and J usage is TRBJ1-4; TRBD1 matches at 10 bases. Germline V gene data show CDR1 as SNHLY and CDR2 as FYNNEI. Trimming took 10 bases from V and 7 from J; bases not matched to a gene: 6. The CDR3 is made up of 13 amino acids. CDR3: CATQTGGREKLFF. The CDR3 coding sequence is TGTGCCACCCAGACAGGGGGCCGTGAAAAACTGTTTTTT.

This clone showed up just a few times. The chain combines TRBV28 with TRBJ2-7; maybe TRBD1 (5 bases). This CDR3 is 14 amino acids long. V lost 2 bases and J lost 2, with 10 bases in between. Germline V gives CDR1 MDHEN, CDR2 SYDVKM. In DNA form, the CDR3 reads TGTGCCAGCAGTTTAGCAGGGTTCGCCTACGAGCAGTACTTC. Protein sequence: CASSLAGFAYEQYF.

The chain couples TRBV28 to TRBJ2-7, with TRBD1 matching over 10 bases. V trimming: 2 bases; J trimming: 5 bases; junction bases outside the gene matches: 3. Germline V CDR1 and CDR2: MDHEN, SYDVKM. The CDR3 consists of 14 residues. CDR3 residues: CASSLGQGEDEQYF. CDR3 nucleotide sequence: TGTGCCAGCAGTTTAGGACAGGGGGAAGACGAGCAGTACTTC.

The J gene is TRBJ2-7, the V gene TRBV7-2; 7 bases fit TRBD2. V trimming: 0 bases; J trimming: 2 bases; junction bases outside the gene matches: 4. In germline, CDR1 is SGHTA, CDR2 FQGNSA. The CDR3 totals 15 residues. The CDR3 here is CASSLAGTTAYEQYF. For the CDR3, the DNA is TGTGCCAGCAGCTTAGCCGGGACTACCGCCTACGAGCAGTACTTC.

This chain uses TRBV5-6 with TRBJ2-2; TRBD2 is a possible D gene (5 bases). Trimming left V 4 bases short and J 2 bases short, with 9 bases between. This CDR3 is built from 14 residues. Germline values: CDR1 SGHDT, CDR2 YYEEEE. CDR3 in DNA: TGTGCCAGCAGCCCTACTAGAAACACCGGGGAGCTGTTTTTT. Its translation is CASSPTRNTGELFF. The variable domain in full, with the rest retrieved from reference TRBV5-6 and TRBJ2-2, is DAGVTQSPTHLIKTRGQQVTLRCSPKSGHDTVSWYQQALGQGPQFIFQYYEEEERQRGNFPDRFSGHQFPNYSSELNVNALLLGDSALYLCASSPTRNTGELFFGEGSRLTVL.

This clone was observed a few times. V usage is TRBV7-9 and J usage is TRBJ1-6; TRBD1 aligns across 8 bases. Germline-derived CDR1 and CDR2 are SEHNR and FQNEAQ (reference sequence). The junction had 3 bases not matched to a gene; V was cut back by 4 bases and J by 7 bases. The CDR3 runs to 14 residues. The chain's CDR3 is CASSWGQVNSPLHF. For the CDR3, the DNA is TGTGCCAGCAGCTGGGGACAGGTCAATTCACCCCTCCACTTT.

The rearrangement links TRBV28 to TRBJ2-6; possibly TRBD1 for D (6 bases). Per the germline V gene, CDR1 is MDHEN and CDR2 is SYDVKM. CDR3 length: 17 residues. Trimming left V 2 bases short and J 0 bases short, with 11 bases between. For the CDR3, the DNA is TGTGCCAGCAGTTTAAGCAGGGGAGACTCTGGGGCCAACGTCCTGACTTTC. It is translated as CASSLSRGDSGANVLTF.

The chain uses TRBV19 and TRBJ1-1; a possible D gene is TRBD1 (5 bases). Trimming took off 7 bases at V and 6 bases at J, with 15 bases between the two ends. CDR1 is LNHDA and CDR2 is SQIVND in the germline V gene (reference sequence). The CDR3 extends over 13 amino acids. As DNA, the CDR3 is TGTGCCAGTACCTCGCAAGGGGATCCTGAAGCTTTCTTT. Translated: CASTSQGDPEAFF.

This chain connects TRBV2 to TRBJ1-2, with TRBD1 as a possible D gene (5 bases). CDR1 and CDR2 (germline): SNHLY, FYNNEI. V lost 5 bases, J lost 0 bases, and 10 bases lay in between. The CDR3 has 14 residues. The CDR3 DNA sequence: TGTGCCAGCAGTAAGGACACCGCTAACTATGGCTACACCTTC. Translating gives CASSKDTANYGYTF.

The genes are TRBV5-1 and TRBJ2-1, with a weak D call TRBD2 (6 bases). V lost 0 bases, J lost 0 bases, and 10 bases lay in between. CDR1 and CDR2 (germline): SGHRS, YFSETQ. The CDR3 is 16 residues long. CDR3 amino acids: CASSLAGASSYNEQFF. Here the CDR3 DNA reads TGCGCCAGCAGCTTGGCGGGAGCCAGCTCCTACAATGAGCAGTTCTTC.

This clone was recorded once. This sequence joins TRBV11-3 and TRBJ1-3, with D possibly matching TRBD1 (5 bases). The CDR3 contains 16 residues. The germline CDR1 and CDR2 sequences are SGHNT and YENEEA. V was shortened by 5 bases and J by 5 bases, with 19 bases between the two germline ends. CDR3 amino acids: CASSPSGREGRNTIYF. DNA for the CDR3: TGTGCCAGCAGCCCCTCTGGCAGGGAAGGAAGAAACACCATATATTTT.

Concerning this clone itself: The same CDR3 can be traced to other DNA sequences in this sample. As DNA, the CDR3 is TGCGCCAGCAGCTTGGTCTCAGGGGCCTACAATGAGCAGTTCTTC. Encoded protein: CASSLVSGAYNEQFF. The chain combines TRBV5-1 with TRBJ2-1; tentative D call: TRBD1 (6 bases). The CDR3 sequence is 15 residues long. Germline V gene lookup returns CDR1 SGHRS and CDR2 YFSETQ. Trimming removed 0 bases at V and 2 bases at J, with 9 bases between.

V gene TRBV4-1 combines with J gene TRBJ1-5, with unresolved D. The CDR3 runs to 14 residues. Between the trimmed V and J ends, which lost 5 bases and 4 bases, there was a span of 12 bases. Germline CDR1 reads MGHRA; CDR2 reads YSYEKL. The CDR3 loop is CASSSEGGNQPQHF. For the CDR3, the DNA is TGCGCCAGCAGCTCCGAGGGTGGGAATCAGCCCCAGCATTTT.

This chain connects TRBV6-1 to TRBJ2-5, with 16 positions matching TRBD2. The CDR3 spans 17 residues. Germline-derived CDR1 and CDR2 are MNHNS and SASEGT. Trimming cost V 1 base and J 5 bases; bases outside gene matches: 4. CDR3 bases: TGTGCCAGCAGTGAAGTGGGACTAGCGGGAGGGCCCGAGACCCAGTACTTC. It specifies CASSEVGLAGGPETQYF.

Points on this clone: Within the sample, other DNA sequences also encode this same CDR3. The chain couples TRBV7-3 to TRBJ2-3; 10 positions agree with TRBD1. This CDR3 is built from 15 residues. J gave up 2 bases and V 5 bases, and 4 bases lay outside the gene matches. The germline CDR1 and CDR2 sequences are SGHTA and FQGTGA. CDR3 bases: TGTGCCAGCAGCCCGGGACAGGGGAACACAGATACGCAGTATTTT. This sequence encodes CASSPGQGNTDTQYF.

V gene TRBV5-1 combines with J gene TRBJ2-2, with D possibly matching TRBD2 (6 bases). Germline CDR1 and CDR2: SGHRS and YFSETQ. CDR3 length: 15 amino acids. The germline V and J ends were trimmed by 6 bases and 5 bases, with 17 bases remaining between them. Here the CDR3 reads CASKPLEGQTGELFF. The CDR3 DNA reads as TGCGCCAGCAAGCCGTTGGAGGGGCAAACCGGGGAGCTGTTTTTT.

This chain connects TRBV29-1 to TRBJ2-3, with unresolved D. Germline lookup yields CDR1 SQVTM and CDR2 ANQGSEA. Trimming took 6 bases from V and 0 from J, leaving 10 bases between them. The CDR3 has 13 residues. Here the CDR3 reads CSVTQSSTDTQYF. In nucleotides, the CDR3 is TGCAGCGTCACCCAGTCTAGCACAGATACGCAGTATTTT.

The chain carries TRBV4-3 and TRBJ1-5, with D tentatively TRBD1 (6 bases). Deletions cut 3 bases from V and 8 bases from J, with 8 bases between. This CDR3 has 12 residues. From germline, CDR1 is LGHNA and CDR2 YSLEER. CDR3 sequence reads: CASSHPGEPQHF. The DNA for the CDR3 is TGCGCCAGCAGCCACCCAGGGGAGCCCCAGCATTTT.

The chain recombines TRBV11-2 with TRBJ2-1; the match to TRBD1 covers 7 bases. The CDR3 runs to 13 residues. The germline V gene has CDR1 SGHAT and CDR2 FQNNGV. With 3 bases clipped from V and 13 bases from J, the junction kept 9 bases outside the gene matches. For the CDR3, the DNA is TGTGCCAGCAGCTTCAACCGACAGGGAATCCAGTTCTTC. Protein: CASSFNRQGIQFF.

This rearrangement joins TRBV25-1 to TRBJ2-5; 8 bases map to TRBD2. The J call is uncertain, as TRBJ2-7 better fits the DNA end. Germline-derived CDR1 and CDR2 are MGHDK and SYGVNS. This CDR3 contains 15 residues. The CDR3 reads CASMRAGDDSYEQYF. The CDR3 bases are TGTGCCAGCATGAGAGCGGGGGACGATTCCTACGAGCAGTACTTC.

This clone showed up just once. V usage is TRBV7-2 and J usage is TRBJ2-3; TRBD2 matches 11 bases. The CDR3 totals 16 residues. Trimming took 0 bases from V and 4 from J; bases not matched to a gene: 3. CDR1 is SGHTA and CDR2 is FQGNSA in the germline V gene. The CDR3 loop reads CASSLALAGGADTQYF. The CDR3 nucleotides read TGTGCCAGCAGCTTAGCGCTAGCGGGAGGCGCAGATACGCAGTATTTT.

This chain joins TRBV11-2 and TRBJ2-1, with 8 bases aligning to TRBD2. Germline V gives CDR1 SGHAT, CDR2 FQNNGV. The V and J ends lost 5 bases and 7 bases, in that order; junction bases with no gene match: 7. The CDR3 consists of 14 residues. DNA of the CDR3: TGTGCCAGCAGCGTGAATAGCGGGGAAAATGAGCAGTTCTTC. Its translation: CASSVNSGENEQFF.